The next 20 T cell receptor beta chains were all read from a single sample in a study of follicular helper T cells after annual influenza vaccination. Some clones are missing from TCRdb's copy, which holds only in-frame ones; the method was immunoSEQ multiplex PCR. The sample has about 11,000 clones; 80% to 85% are singletons. The sequencing here drew on CXCR5- memory CD4+ T cells sorted from blood, taken 6 weeks after influenza vaccination. Receptors originate from an adult who received the influenza vaccine.

This clone was observed a handful of times. V is TRBV7-2 and J is TRBJ1-6; possible D gene TRBD1, 6 bases. CDR1 is SGHTA, CDR2 FQGNSA, per germline. Trimming stripped 1 base from V and 5 bases from J, with 15 bases between. The CDR3 is 17 amino acids. The CDR3 coding sequence is TGTGCCAGCAGCTTAGTAGGCGGGCAGGGGAATAATTCACCCCTCCACTTT. Amino acids: CASSLVGGQGNNSPLHF.

The rearrangement joins TRBV29-1 to TRBJ2-7, with 9 bases matching TRBD2. J gave up 2 bases and V 4 bases, and 6 bases lay outside the gene matches. The CDR3 sequence is 14 residues long. Per the germline V gene, CDR1 is SQVTM and CDR2 is ANQGSEA. This chain's CDR3 is CSVGGREGTYEQYF. The CDR3 nucleotides are TGCAGCGTTGGCGGGAGGGAGGGGACCTACGAGCAGTACTTC.

The chain links TRBV19 to TRBJ1-1; TRBD1 agrees at 9 bases. The CDR3 is made up of 13 amino acids. Trimming cost V 3 bases and J 8 bases; bases outside gene matches: 4. CDR1 is LNHDA and CDR2 is SQIVND in the germline V gene (reference sequence). Written as DNA, the CDR3 is TGTGCCAGTAGTATGGGACAGGGTGGGGAAGCTTTCTTT. Translation: CASSMGQGGEAFF.

The rearrangement uses TRBV7-2 and TRBJ2-2; 10 nucleotides line up with TRBD1. Trimming cost V 5 bases and J 4 bases; bases outside gene matches: 7. CDR1 and CDR2 (germline): SGHTA, FQGNSA. This CDR3 contains 16 residues. CDR3 region: CASSPRRDRGTGELFF. For the CDR3, the DNA is TGTGCCAGCAGCCCAAGAAGGGACAGGGGCACCGGGGAGCTGTTTTTT.

V gene TRBV28 combines with J gene TRBJ1-2, with D possibly being TRBD1 (5 bases). The CDR3 covers 14 residues. CDR1 and CDR2 from the germline V gene are MDHEN and SYDVKM. The ends were cut back, 6 bases at V and 7 bases at J, with 18 bases in the middle. CDR3 in DNA: TGTGCCAGCAGACTCAGAATATTAACAGGTGGCTACACCTTC. Amino acid sequence: CASRLRILTGGYTF.

The genes are TRBV4-1 and TRBJ2-5, with 12 bases identical to TRBD1. Germline V gene data show CDR1 as MGHRA and CDR2 as YSYEKL. This CDR3 is built from 17 residues. The ends lost 4 bases at V and 3 bases at J; junction bases unmatched: 9. CDR3 region: CASSRRQGTGGEETQYF. CDR3 bases: TGCGCCAGCAGCCGACGACAGGGGACAGGGGGCGAAGAGACCCAGTACTTC.

This chain joins TRBV16 and TRBJ1-1, with TRBD1 matching 7 bases. The CDR3 has 15 residues. CDR1 is KGHSY and CDR2 is FQNENV in the germline V gene. Trimming removed 4 bases from V and 9 bases from J; junction bases left unmatched: 14. As DNA, the CDR3 is TGTGCCAGCAGCCGCGTAGTAACAGGGGAGGGAAAAGCTTTCTTT. It yields the protein CASSRVVTGEGKAFF.

The rearrangement uses TRBV10-3 and TRBJ2-3; maybe TRBD2 (6 bases). The CDR3 is made up of 13 amino acids. The V end was cut by 9 bases, the J end by 3 bases, with 13 bases between. CDR1 ENHRY and CDR2 SYGVKD come from the germline V gene. This chain's CDR3 is CAMGGLNTDTQYF. In DNA form, the CDR3 reads TGTGCCATGGGGGGTCTGAATACAGATACGCAGTATTTT.

The chain couples TRBV10-3 to TRBJ1-2; a possible D gene is TRBD1 (5 bases). V lost 2 bases, J lost 6 bases, and 13 bases lay in between. Germline CDR1 and CDR2: ENHRY and SYGVKD. The CDR3 sequence is 14 residues long. The CDR3 DNA reads TGTGCCATCAGTGAGAAGGACACGGCGGATGGCTACACCTTC. Translated: CAISEKDTADGYTF.

The chain links TRBV5-4 to TRBJ2-3; D not resolved. The CDR3 runs 13 residues. CDR1 is SGHNT and CDR2 is YYREEE in the germline V gene (reference sequence). The V end was cut by 5 bases, the J end by 3 bases, with 10 bases between. This CDR3 reads CASSLWGTDTQYF. CDR3 nucleotide sequence: TGTGCCAGCAGTCTATGGGGTACAGATACGCAGTATTTT.

The chain recombines TRBV19 with TRBJ1-3, with no clear D. Trimming left V 10 bases short and J 0 bases short, with 16 bases between. Germline V CDR1 and CDR2: LNHDA, SQIVND (reference sequence). CDR3 size: 15 residues. The CDR3 region has the DNA TGTGCCACCTCCGACGGACTACTCTCTGGAAACACCATATATTTT. Translation gives CATSDGLLSGNTIYF.

The chain carries TRBV28 and TRBJ1-5; 7 bases match TRBD1. The CDR3 contains 16 residues. CDR1 and CDR2 from the germline V gene are MDHEN and SYDVKM. V gave up 3 bases and J gave up 7 bases; unmatched junction bases: 12. CDR3 in DNA: TGTGCCAGCAGTTTGAGACAGGGTAGGGTAGACCAGCCCCAGCATTTT. As protein: CASSLRQGRVDQPQHF.

This clone was counted once. This chain joins TRBV9 and TRBJ2-3; TRBD1 or TRBD2 may be the D gene (5 bases each). Trimming took 3 bases from V and 2 from J, leaving 13 bases between them. CDR1 is SGDLS, CDR2 YYNGEE, per germline. The CDR3 loop spans 15 amino acids. The CDR3 region is CASSARDHLTDTQYF. The DNA of the CDR3 is TGTGCCAGCAGCGCCCGGGACCATCTCACAGATACGCAGTATTTT.

The CDR3 here is CASSDGNANEKLFF. The CDR3 region has the DNA TGTGCCAGTTCCGACGGTAACGCTAATGAAAAACTGTTTTTT. The chain is built from TRBV27 and TRBJ1-4; the D is unclear. Germline values: CDR1 MNHEY, CDR2 SMNVEV (reference sequence). The CDR3 consists of 14 residues. V dropped 9 bases and J dropped 3 bases, with 14 bases sitting between them.

This chain's CDR3 is CSVEQGDYGYTF. The CDR3 nucleotides are TGCAGCGTTGAACAGGGCGACTATGGCTACACCTTC. This rearrangement joins TRBV29-1 to TRBJ1-2; a weak D match, TRBD1 (5 bases). The CDR3 length is 12 residues. Germline CDR1 reads SQVTM; CDR2 reads ANQGSEA. Trimming removed 2 bases at V and 3 bases at J, with 7 bases between.

The sample holds a few counts of this clone. The V and J genes are TRBV7-2 and TRBJ2-2; D may be TRBD2 (5 bases). From germline, CDR1 is SGHTA and CDR2 FQGNSA. CDR3 length: 12 amino acids. V dropped 6 bases and J dropped 6 bases, with 8 bases sitting between them. The CDR3 is CASSSDSGELFF. The CDR3 nucleotides are TGTGCCAGCAGTAGCGATTCCGGGGAGCTGTTTTTT.

This clone was detected once. CDR3 region: CASSQDVHRAGEQFF. The CDR3 nucleotides read TGCGCCAGCAGCCAAGATGTGCACAGGGCGGGTGAGCAGTTCTTC. The rearrangement links TRBV4-1 to TRBJ2-1; D possibly corresponds to TRBD1 (6 bases). Germline assignment: CDR1 MGHRA and CDR2 YSYEKL. There are 15 residues in the CDR3. With 0 bases removed from V and 9 bases from J, the gap between germline ends came to 15 bases.

V and J are TRBV11-2 and TRBJ1-2; a possible D gene is TRBD1 (5 bases). From germline, CDR1 is SGHAT and CDR2 FQNNGV. Trimming took 0 bases from V and 5 from J, leaving 10 bases between them. CDR3 length: 14 amino acids. CDR3 in amino acids: CASSLDAGRYGYTF. The CDR3 DNA follows: TGTGCCAGCAGCTTAGATGCGGGACGGTATGGCTACACCTTC.

The V and J genes are TRBV6-6 and TRBJ2-2; either TRBD1 or TRBD2 may supply D (5 bases each). The V end lost 6 bases, the J end lost 2 bases, and 10 bases lay between the germline ends. CDR1 MNHNY and CDR2 SVGAGI come from the germline V gene (reference sequence). CDR3 length equals 14 residues. DNA for the CDR3: TGTGCCAGCAGACCGGGACCAAACACCGGGGAGCTGTTTTTT. Its translation: CASRPGPNTGELFF.

The count of this clone is one. The chain uses TRBV5-1 and TRBJ2-2, with D uncertain. Germline V gives CDR1 SGHRS, CDR2 YFSETQ. CDR3 length equals 15 residues. The V and J ends lost 1 base and 6 bases respectively, with 13 bases between them. The CDR3 loop reads CASSLSAGSSGELFF. The DNA of the CDR3 is TGCGCCAGCAGCTTGTCGGCAGGATCCTCCGGGGAGCTGTTTTTT.